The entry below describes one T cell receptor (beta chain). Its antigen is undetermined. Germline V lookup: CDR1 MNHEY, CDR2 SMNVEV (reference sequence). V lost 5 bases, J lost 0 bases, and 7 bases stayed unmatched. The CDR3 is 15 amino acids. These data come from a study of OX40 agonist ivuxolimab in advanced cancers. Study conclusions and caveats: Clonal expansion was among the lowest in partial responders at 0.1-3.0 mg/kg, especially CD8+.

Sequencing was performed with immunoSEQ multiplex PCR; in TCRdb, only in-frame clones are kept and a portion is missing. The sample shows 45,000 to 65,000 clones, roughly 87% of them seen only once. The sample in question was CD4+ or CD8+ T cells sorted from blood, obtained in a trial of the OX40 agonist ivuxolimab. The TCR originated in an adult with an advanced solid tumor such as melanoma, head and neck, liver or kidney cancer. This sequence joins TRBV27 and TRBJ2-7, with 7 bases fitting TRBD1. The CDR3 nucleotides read TGTGCCAGCAGTCCGTCGACAGGGAACTCCTACGAGCAGTACTTC. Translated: CASSPSTGNSYEQYF.